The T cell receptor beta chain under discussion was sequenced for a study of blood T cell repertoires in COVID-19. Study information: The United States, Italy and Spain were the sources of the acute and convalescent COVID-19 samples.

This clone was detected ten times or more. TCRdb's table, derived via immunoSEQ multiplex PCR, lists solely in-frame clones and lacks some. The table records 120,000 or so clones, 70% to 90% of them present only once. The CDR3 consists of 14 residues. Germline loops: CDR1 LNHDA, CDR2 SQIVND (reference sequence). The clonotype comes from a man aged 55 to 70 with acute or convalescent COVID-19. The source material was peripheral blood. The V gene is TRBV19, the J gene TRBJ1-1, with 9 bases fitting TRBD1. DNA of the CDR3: TGTGCTTGTCAGGCGACAGGGGGGTACACTGAAGCTTTCTTT. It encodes CACQATGGYTEAFF. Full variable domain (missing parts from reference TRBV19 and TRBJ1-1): DGGITQSPKYLFRKEGQNVTLSCEQNLNHDAMYWYRQDPGQGLRLIYYSQIVNDFQKGDIAEGYSVSREKKESFPLTVTSAQKNPTAFYLCACQATGGYTEAFFGQGTRLTVV.